One sample yielded the 9 T cell receptor beta chains listed below, sequenced in a study of cytomegalovirus exposure and HLA in healthy donors. The PCR ran on 60 Vbeta and 13 Jbeta primers. Clones were sequenced by immunoSEQ multiplex PCR, and TCRdb holds only the in-frame ones, with some missing. The sample consists of roughly 100,000 clones, 60% to 80% of them appearing once. Sample: PBMCs. The receptors stem from a woman between 40 and 50 years old in good health and CMV-seropositive.

J is TRBJ2-1 and V is TRBV27; 7 bases match TRBD1. The J segment lost 1 base and the V segment lost 4 bases, leaving 10 bases of the junction unmatched. CDR3 length: 17 amino acids. CDR1 and CDR2 (germline): MNHEY, SMNVEV (reference sequence). The CDR3 bases are TGTGCCAGCAGTTCAGACAGGGTTCTGAGATCCTACAATGAGCAGTTCTTC. It specifies CASSSDRVLRSYNEQFF.

The chain joins TRBV10-3 to TRBJ2-5; 13 positions match TRBD2. The CDR3 has 16 amino acids. Germline values: CDR1 ENHRY, CDR2 SYGVKD. V lost 3 bases to trimming and J lost 5 bases; unmatched junction nucleotides: 6. The CDR3 here is CAISDGTSGEVETQYF. CDR3 DNA: TGTGCCATCAGTGATGGGACTAGCGGGGAAGTTGAGACCCAGTACTTC.

This chain links TRBV6-5 with TRBJ1-2; 7 bases map to TRBD1. The CDR3 covers 11 residues. J lost 8 bases, V lost 6 bases, and 3 bases had no gene match. Germline V gene sequence: CDR1 MNHEY, CDR2 SVGAGI. CDR3 coding DNA: TGTGCCAGCAGCACAGGGGAAGGCTACACCTTC. Protein product: CASSTGEGYTF.

The chain is built from TRBV12-5 and TRBJ2-6; 9 bases agree with TRBD1. Germline CDR1 reads LGHNT; CDR2 reads FRNRAP. V gave up 7 bases and J gave up 3 bases; unmatched junction bases: 10. The CDR3 is made up of 17 amino acids. The CDR3 DNA is TGTGCTAGTGCCGAAGGACAGGGGAGAGGTGGGGCCAACGTCCTGACTTTC. Encoded protein: CASAEGQGRGGANVLTF.

This clone was counted between two and nine times. This sequence joins TRBV5-4 and TRBJ2-5, with 9 nucleotides matching TRBD2. In germline, CDR1 is SGHNT, CDR2 YYREEE (reference sequence). The length of the CDR3 is 16 residues. V lost 4 bases to trimming and J lost 3 bases; unmatched junction nucleotides: 10. The CDR3 is CASSPPGGRGKETQYF. CDR3 bases: TGTGCCAGCAGCCCCCCCGGCGGGAGGGGGAAAGAGACCCAGTACTTC.

The chain links TRBV7-9 to TRBJ1-2; perhaps TRBD1 as D (6 bases). The CDR3 length is 15 residues. Trimming removed 4 bases at V and 3 bases at J, with 15 bases between. The germline V gene encodes CDR1 SEHNR and CDR2 FQNEAQ (reference sequence). This chain's CDR3 is CASSSTGNGHYGYTF. Here the CDR3 DNA reads TGTGCCAGCAGCTCAACAGGGAATGGTCACTATGGCTACACCTTC. The entire variable domain, with the rest obtained from reference TRBV7-9 and TRBJ1-2, is as follows: DTGVSQNPRHKITKRGQNVTFRCDPISEHNRLYWYRQTLGQGPEFLTYFQNEAQLEKSRLLSDRFSAERPKGSFSTLEIQRTEQGDSAMYLCASSSTGNGHYGYTFGSGTRLTVV.

The chain recombines TRBV6-5 with TRBJ1-5, with a tentative D call TRBD1 (6 bases). This CDR3 has 14 amino acids. Germline assignment: CDR1 MNHEY and CDR2 SVGAGI. Trimming left V 6 bases short and J 4 bases short, with 13 bases between. CDR3 coding DNA: TGTGCCAGCAGCCAAGACAGGCGGAATCAGCCCCAGCATTTT. Translated: CASSQDRRNQPQHF.

The genes are TRBV7-3 and TRBJ1-1; D not resolved. Trimming removed 2 bases from V and 1 base from J, with 5 bases in between. Germline loops: CDR1 SGHTA, CDR2 FQGTGA. CDR3 length equals 13 residues. The CDR3 DNA sequence: TGTGCCAGCAGCTTATTCTCGAACACTGAAGCTTTCTTT. Translating gives CASSLFSNTEAFF.

V is TRBV6-1 and J is TRBJ2-7, with 9 bases matching TRBD1. From germline, CDR1 is MNHNS and CDR2 SASEGT. This CDR3 has 10 residues. V was clipped by 9 bases and J by 11 bases; unmatched bases: 5. The CDR3 nucleotides are TGTGCCAGTAACTGGACAGGGGAGTACTTC. The encoded protein is CASNWTGEYF.